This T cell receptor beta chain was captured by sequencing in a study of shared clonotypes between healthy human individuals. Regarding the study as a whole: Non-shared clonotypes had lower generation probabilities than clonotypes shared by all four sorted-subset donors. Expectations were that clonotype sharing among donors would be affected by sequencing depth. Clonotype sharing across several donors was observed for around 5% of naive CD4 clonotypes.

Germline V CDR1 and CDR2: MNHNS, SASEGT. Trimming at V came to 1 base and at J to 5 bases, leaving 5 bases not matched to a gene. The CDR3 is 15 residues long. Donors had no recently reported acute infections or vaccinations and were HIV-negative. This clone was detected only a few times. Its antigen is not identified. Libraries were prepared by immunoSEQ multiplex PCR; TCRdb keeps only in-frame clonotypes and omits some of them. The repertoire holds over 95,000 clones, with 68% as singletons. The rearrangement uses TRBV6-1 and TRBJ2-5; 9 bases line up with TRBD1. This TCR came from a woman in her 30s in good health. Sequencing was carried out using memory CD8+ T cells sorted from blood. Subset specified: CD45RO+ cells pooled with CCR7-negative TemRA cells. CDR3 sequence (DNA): TGTGCCAGCAGTGAAGTCGCGGGGACAGGGGAGACCCAGTACTTC. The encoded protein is CASSEVAGTGETQYF.